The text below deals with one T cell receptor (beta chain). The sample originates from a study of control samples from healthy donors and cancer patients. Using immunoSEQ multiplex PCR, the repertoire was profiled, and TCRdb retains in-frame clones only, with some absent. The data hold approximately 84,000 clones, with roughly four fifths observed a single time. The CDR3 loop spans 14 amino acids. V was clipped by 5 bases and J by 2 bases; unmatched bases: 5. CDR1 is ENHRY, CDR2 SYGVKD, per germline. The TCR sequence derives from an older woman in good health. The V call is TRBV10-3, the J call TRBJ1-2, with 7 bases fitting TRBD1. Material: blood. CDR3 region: CAISSGQANYGYTF. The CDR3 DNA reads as TGTGCCATCAGTTCCGGACAGGCAAACTATGGCTACACCTTC.